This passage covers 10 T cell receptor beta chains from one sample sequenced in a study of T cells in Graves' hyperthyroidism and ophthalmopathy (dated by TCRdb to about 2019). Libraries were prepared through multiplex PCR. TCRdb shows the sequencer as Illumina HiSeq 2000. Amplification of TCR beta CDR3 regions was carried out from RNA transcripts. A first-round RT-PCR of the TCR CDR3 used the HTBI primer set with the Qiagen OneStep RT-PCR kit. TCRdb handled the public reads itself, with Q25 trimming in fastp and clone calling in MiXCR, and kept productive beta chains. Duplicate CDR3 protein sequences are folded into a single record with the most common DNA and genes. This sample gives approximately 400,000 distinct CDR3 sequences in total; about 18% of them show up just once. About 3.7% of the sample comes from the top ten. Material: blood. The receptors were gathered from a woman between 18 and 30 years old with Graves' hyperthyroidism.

CDR3 in DNA: TGTGCCAGCAGGGGGGGAATTTCCTACGAGCAGTACTTC. Its translation: CASRGGISYEQYF. V is TRBV6-1 and J is TRBJ2-7, with D possibly matching TRBD2 (6 bases). CDR1 and CDR2 (germline): MNHNS, SASEGT. The length of the CDR3 is 13 residues. Trimming took 6 bases from V and 1 from J, leaving 10 bases between them.

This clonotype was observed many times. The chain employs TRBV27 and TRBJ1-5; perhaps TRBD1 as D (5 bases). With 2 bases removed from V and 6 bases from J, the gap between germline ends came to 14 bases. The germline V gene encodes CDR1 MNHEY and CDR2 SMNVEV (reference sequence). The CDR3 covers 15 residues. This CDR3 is CASSLRGGWGQPQHF. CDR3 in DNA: TGTGCCAGCAGTTTACGCGGGGGGTGGGGTCAGCCCCAGCATTTT.

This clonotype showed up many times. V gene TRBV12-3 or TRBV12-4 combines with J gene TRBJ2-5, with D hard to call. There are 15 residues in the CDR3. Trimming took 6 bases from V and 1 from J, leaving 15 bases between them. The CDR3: CASSPFRWGQETQYF. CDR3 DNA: TGTGCCAGCAGCCCATTCCGTTGGGGCCAAGAGACCCAGTACTTC.

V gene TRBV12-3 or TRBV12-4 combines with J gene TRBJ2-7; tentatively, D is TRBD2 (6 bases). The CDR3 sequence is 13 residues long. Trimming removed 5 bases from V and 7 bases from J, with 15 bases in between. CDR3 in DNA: TGTGCCAGCAGTACCGGGACTGAGATAGAGCAGTACTTC. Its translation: CASSTGTEIEQYF.

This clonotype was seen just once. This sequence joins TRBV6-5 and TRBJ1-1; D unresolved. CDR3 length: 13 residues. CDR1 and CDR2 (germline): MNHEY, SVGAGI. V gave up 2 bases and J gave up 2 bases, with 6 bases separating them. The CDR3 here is CASSYGFNTEAFF. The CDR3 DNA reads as TGTGCCAGCAGTTACGGGTTCAACACTGAAGCTTTCTTT.

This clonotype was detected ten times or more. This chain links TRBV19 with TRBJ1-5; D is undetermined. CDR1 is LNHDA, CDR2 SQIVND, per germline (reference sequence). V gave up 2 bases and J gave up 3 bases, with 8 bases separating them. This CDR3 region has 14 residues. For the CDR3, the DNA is TGTGCCAGTAGTATATCGGTCCCCAATCAGCCCCAGCATTTT. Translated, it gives CASSISVPNQPQHF.

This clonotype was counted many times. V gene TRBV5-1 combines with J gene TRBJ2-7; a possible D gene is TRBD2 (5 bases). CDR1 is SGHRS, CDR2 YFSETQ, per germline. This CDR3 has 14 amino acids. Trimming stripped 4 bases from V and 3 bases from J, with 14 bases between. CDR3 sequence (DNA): TGCGCCAGCAGCACCCGGACGGGATACTACGAGCAGTACTTC. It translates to CASSTRTGYYEQYF.

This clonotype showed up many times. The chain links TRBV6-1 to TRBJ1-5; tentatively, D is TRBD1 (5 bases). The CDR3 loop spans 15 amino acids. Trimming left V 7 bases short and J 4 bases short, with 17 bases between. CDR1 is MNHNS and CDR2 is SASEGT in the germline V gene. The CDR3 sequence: CASINQGGGNQPQHF. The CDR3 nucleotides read TGTGCCAGCATCAACCAGGGCGGCGGGAATCAGCCCCAGCATTTT.

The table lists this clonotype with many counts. CDR3 residues: CASSEFRNGYTF. CDR3 sequence (DNA): TGTGCCAGCAGTGAATTCCGGAATGGCTACACCTTC. The chain links TRBV6-1 to TRBJ1-2; no definite D call. Per the germline V gene, CDR1 is MNHNS and CDR2 is SASEGT. CDR3 length equals 12 residues. V was shortened by 2 bases and J by 6 bases, with 7 bases between the two germline ends.

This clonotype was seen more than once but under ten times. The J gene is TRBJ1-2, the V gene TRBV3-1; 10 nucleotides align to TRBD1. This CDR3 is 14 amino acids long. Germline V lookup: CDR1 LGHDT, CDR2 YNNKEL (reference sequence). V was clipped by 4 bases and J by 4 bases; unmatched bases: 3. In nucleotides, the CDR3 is TGTGCCAGCAGCCGGGACAGGGGACGCTATGGCTACACCTTC. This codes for CASSRDRGRYGYTF.